These T cell receptor beta chains were read from a single sample in a study of blood T cell repertoires in COVID-19. Clones were read by immunoSEQ multiplex PCR, and TCRdb kept only the in-frame ones, dropping some. The sample lists a few hundred thousand clones; roughly nine tenths were seen once. The sample taken for sequencing was PBMCs or T cells enriched from blood (not recorded which). All receptors come from a woman between 55 and 75 years old who had recovered from COVID-19. Each CDR3 is given with its conserved first and last residue. The D gene is left open where the match is weak. A row's size may be missing; if present it is once, few, many or a size class.

cdr3_nt cdr3_aa j_call clone_size d_call v_call
TGTGCCAGCAGTGATCGGGACTATGGCTACACCTTC CASSDRDYGYTF TRBJ1-2 . . TRBV25-1
TGTGCCAGCAGCCTAACAGGGGGCGCTGGAGGCTACACCTTC CASSLTGGAGGYTF TRBJ1-2 . TRBD1 TRBV6-5
TGTGCCAGCAGTTCCCCGGGACAGGGCGGAAAACTGTTTTTT CASSSPGQGGKLFF TRBJ1-4 . TRBD1 TRBV28
TGTGCCAGCAGCCGAAGAACAGGATCTAACACCGGGGAGCTGTTTTTT CASSRRTGSNTGELFF TRBJ2-2 . . TRBV14
TGTGCATACCTGGGACAGGGGGCTATAGATACGCAGTATTTT CAYLGQGAIDTQYF TRBJ2-3 . TRBD1 TRBV30
TGTGCCAGCAGCTTAGCCCAGGTCTCTGGAAACACCATATATTTT CASSLAQVSGNTIYF TRBJ1-3 few . TRBV11-2
TGCGCCAGCACCTTGGACAGGCGCTCTGGAAACACCATATATTTT CASTLDRRSGNTIYF TRBJ1-3 . TRBD1 TRBV5-1
TGCGCCAGCGGCGGGGATCGGGGCTACACCTTC CASGGDRGYTF TRBJ1-2 . . TRBV10-2
TGTGCCAGCAGCTTGGGACAGTACACAGATACGCAGTATTTT CASSLGQYTDTQYF TRBJ2-3 . . TRBV5-4
TGCGCCAGCAGCTTGGGTCAGGGGAGCAATCAGCCCCAGCATTTT CASSLGQGSNQPQHF TRBJ1-5 once . TRBV5-1
TGTGCCAGTAGCCGGGACAGGGGGGATCAGCCCCAGCATTTT CASSRDRGDQPQHF TRBJ1-5 . TRBD1 TRBV19
TGTGCCAGCAGTGAACTTCGGGTTGGTGGCGAGCAGTACTTC CASSELRVGGEQYF TRBJ2-7 . . TRBV25-1
TGCAGCGTTGAAGATGGACAGGCTGGAAACACCATATATTTT CSVEDGQAGNTIYF TRBJ1-3 . TRBD1 TRBV29-1
TGTGCCAGCAGCTTAGTTCTCCCCTTC CASSLVLPF TRBJ1-2 . . TRBV11-3
TGTGCCAGCAGTTTAGGAAACAGGGGAAACACCATATATTTT CASSLGNRGNTIYF TRBJ1-3 . . TRBV28
TGCGCCAGCAGCTTGATTGGCGGCGGCTCCTACGAGCAGTACTTC CASSLIGGGSYEQYF TRBJ2-7 . . TRBV5-1
TGTGCCAGCAGCCAAGATTCGGACAGCTATGGCTACACCTTC CASSQDSDSYGYTF TRBJ1-2 . . TRBV4-2
TGTGCCAGCAGTTTCAACAGGGATCAGCCCCAGCATTTT CASSFNRDQPQHF TRBJ1-5 few . TRBV12-3/TRBV12-4
TGTGCCAGCACCCCCTCGGGACAGGGTAGGCCCCTCCACTTT CASTPSGQGRPLHF TRBJ1-6 . TRBD1 TRBV27
TGTGCCAGCAAGTGGGACGGAGGACTACTCTACGAGCAGTACTTC CASKWDGGLLYEQYF TRBJ2-7 . . TRBV21-1
TGTGCCAGCAGCTTGGGGGGAGCCATGAACACTGAAGCTTTCTTT CASSLGGAMNTEAFF TRBJ1-1 once . TRBV5-5
TGTGCCAGCCTACAGGGACTAGGCTATGGCTACACCTTC CASLQGLGYGYTF TRBJ1-2 . . TRBV27
TGTGCCTCGTCGACAGGGGGGATACGCAATCAGCCCCAGCATTTT CASSTGGIRNQPQHF TRBJ1-5 . TRBD1 TRBV30
TGTGCCAGCAAGGGGAGGCAGGGCGAGGGGAACACTGAAGCTTTCTTT CASKGRQGEGNTEAFF TRBJ1-1 . . TRBV2
TGTGCCAGCAGTTACAGGTCAGGACAGAACGAGCAGTACTTC CASSYRSGQNEQYF TRBJ2-7 . . TRBV6-5
TGTGCCAGCAGCTTAGAACAGGGGTTTACCTACGAGCAGTACTTC CASSLEQGFTYEQYF TRBJ2-7 . TRBD1 TRBV11-2
TGCGCCAGCAGTACCCTCCCAGGGGAGACGAACACCGGGGAGCTGTTTTTT CASSTLPGETNTGELFF TRBJ2-2 . . TRBV5-1
TGTGCCAGCACCGCGGGGGGAGGGAACACTGAAGCTTTCTTT CASTAGGGNTEAFF TRBJ1-1 few . TRBV6-5
TGTGCCAGCAGCTCACGGACTAGCGGGGGGCCGATCTCCTACAATGAGCAGTTCTTC CASSSRTSGGPISYNEQFF TRBJ2-1 . TRBD2 TRBV9
TGTGCCAGCAGCTTCGACTTAACCCAAGAGACCCAGTACTTC CASSFDLTQETQYF TRBJ2-5 . . TRBV5-8
TGTGCCTGGAGTCAAAACAGGGGACCTAATGAAAAACTGTTTTTT CAWSQNRGPNEKLFF TRBJ1-4 . TRBD1 TRBV30
TGTGCCAGCAGCAAAACCCGGACAGGGGGAGATGCAACTAATGAAAAACTGTTTTTT CASSKTRTGGDATNEKLFF TRBJ1-4 . . TRBV21-1
TGCAGCGTTGATGGACAGAGAAACTATGGCTACACCTTC CSVDGQRNYGYTF TRBJ1-2 . . TRBV29-1
TGCGCCAGCCGAGGGCAGTTCGTGGGCACCATATATTTT CASRGQFVGTIYF TRBJ1-3 . . TRBV10-2
TGTGCCAGCAGCTTAGATATTAGGACAGATAACACTGAAGCTTTCTTT CASSLDIRTDNTEAFF TRBJ1-1 . . TRBV11-3
TGCGCCAGCAGTGATTTTAGCGGGGGGGCAGATACGCAGTATTTT CASSDFSGGADTQYF TRBJ2-3 . TRBD2 TRBV10-1
TGTGCCAGCAGCGACAGGGGGCGTGGAGGCTACACCTTC CASSDRGRGGYTF TRBJ1-2 once TRBD1 TRBV2
TGTGCCAGCAGTGTTATACAGGGGACCAATCAGCCCCAGCATTTT CASSVIQGTNQPQHF TRBJ1-5 . TRBD1 TRBV6-2/TRBV6-3
TGTGCCAGCTCACCACCCGTCGGAGAGACCCAGTACTTC CASSPPVGETQYF TRBJ2-5 . . TRBV18
TGCGCCAGCAGCTTCGAAGAGACCCAGTACTTC CASSFEETQYF TRBJ2-5 . . TRBV5-1
TGTGCCAGTAGTGCAAACAGGGGCTCACCCCTCCACTTT CASSANRGSPLHF TRBJ1-6 once TRBD1 TRBV19
TGTGCCACCAGGCGGACAGGGAACACCGGGGAGCTGTTTTTT CATRRTGNTGELFF TRBJ2-2 . TRBD1 TRBV24-1
TGTGCCAGCAGCCAAGCTGGGGTGGAAGGAGGTGAGCAGTTCTTC CASSQAGVEGGEQFF TRBJ2-1 . . TRBV3-1/TRBV3-2
TGTGCCAGTAGTATGGGGCAGGGGATGGTAACTGAAGCTTTCTTT CASSMGQGMVTEAFF TRBJ1-1 . . TRBV19
TGTGCCAGCAGCTTCCAAGGGGGCACAGATACGCAGTATTTT CASSFQGGTDTQYF TRBJ2-3 . . TRBV5-4
TGTGCCAGCAGCCAGCCGACAGGGGCAAAGAACACTGAAGCTTTCTTT CASSQPTGAKNTEAFF TRBJ1-1 . TRBD1 TRBV5-4
TGCGCCAGCAGCCAAGAATTGGGACAGGGTTACGAAAAACTGTTTTTT CASSQELGQGYEKLFF TRBJ1-4 . TRBD1 TRBV4-1
TGTGCCAGCAGACCGGACAGGTCCTACGAGCAGTACTTC CASRPDRSYEQYF TRBJ2-7 . TRBD1 TRBV27
TGCGCCAGCAGCTTGCAGGGGATTCAAGAGACCCAGTACTTC CASSLQGIQETQYF TRBJ2-5 . . TRBV5-1